The 7 T cell receptor beta chains below all came from one sample that was sequenced in a study of type 1 regulatory T cells. No antigens are known for them. MiXCR, run by TCRdb on the reads, gives a single entry per CDR3 protein. The repertoire holds tens of thousands of distinct CDR3 sequences, with more than 9% as singletons. The sequencing sample was made of cultured non-Tr1 T cells, either the whole culture or a sorted T cell fraction (not recorded which). Receptor source: a human donor in good health.

The sample holds many counts of this clonotype. This sequence joins TRBV28 and TRBJ2-3, with a possible D match to TRBD1 (5 bases). This CDR3 is 13 amino acids long. Germline CDR1 reads MDHEN; CDR2 reads SYDVKM. The V end was cut by 5 bases, the J end by 0 bases, with 6 bases between. The CDR3 region is CASSDSSTDTQYF. CDR3 DNA: TGTGCCAGCAGTGACAGTAGCACAGATACGCAGTATTTT.

This clonotype was recorded many times. This chain connects TRBV5-4 to TRBJ1-1; D gene ambiguous. Germline-derived CDR1 and CDR2 are SGHNT and YYREEE (reference sequence). The V and J ends lost 2 bases and 1 base respectively, with 9 bases between them. CDR3 length equals 14 residues. The CDR3 sequence: CASSLDTRNTEAFF. CDR3 coding DNA: TGTGCCAGCAGCTTAGACACGAGGAACACTGAAGCTTTCTTT.

The chain links TRBV15 to TRBJ2-2; weak D call: TRBD2 (6 bases). The germline V gene encodes CDR1 LNHNV and CDR2 YYDKDF (reference sequence). The CDR3 sequence is 15 residues long. With 8 bases removed from V and 1 base from J, the gap between germline ends came to 14 bases. The CDR3: CATGSGGKNTGELFF. The CDR3 DNA reads as TGTGCCACCGGCTCGGGCGGGAAGAACACCGGGGAGCTGTTTTTT.

This clonotype was counted many times. The chain employs TRBV12-3 or TRBV12-4 and TRBJ1-5, with 7 bases fitting TRBD1. With V trimmed by 2 bases and J by 2 bases, 6 bases remained unmatched. This CDR3 region has 16 residues. The CDR3 loop is CASSLTTGAGNQPQHF. Written as DNA, the CDR3 is TGTGCCAGCAGTTTAACCACAGGGGCGGGCAATCAGCCCCAGCATTTT.

This clonotype was seen at least ten times. The chain carries TRBV5-1 and TRBJ2-7; 11 bases agree with TRBD2. Losses at the gene ends were 3 bases for V and 2 bases for J; bases not matched to a gene: 4. This CDR3 region has 15 residues. The germline V gene has CDR1 SGHRS and CDR2 YFSETQ. This CDR3 reads CASSSVSGRAYEQYF. CDR3 in DNA: TGCGCCAGCAGCTCGGTTAGCGGGAGGGCCTACGAGCAGTACTTC.

This clonotype has only a few counts. The rearrangement links TRBV30 to TRBJ2-1; a weak D match, TRBD2 (5 bases). This CDR3 has 12 residues. V was pared by 5 bases and J by 6 bases, with 11 bases between. The germline CDR1 and CDR2 sequences are GTSNPN and SVGIG (reference sequence). CDR3: CAWDGESNEQFF. DNA of the CDR3: TGTGCCTGGGACGGGGAGAGCAATGAGCAGTTCTTC.

In this sample, this clonotype turned up many times. Here the CDR3 DNA reads TGTGCCAGCAGCTACCCAAGCCTCGGGAACACTGAAGCTTTCTTT. It specifies CASSYPSLGNTEAFF. The V gene is TRBV5-4, the J gene TRBJ1-1; D not certain. Per germline, CDR1 SGHNT and CDR2 YYREEE (reference sequence). There are 15 residues in the CDR3. V was clipped by 3 bases and J by 1 base, with 13 bases between them.